This T cell receptor (beta chain) was sequenced during a study of CD8 T cells in Susac syndrome. V was shortened by 5 bases and J by 6 bases, with 14 bases between the two germline ends. This CDR3 region has 14 residues. About this clonotype itself: Its antigen is unidentified.

The authors reverse transcribed roughly 0.5 to 1 ug RNA with random hexamers. The immunoSEQ assay covered 54 Vbeta and 13 Jbeta segments for CDR3. MiXCR was run by TCRdb on the immunoSEQ multiplex PCR reads, yielding one entry per CDR3 protein. The sample shows approximately 170,000 distinct CDR3 sequences, around 90% of them seen only once. TCR beta sequences were obtained from blood CD8+ and CD4+ T cells. The individuals used as controls were healthy donors who had been matched for both age and sex. Study-level results: Only a relatively small number of individuals were included in the TCR sequencing and HLA analysis.

This chain links TRBV12-3 or TRBV12-4 with TRBJ1-5; D not resolved. This TCR was recovered from a human donor in good health. Specimen: CD4+ T cells from PBMCs. For the CDR3, the DNA is TGTGCCAGCAGTCTCACGGGAGAGGGTCAGCCCCAGCATTTT. Amino acid sequence: CASSLTGEGQPQHF.